Shown below are 18 T cell receptor beta chains from a single sample sequenced in a study of cytotoxic CD8 clonotypes in ibrutinib-treated CLL. Sequenced by immunoSEQ multiplex PCR; TCRdb stores in-frame clones only, minus some. The data show under 200,000 clones, about 84% seen once. The input for sequencing was PBMCs, taken after 24 months of ibrutinib treatment. The receptor set was obtained from a human donor with chronic lymphocytic leukemia.

V and J are TRBV5-4 and TRBJ2-7, with 8 bases that match TRBD2. CDR1 and CDR2 (germline): SGHNT, YYREEE (reference sequence). The CDR3 totals 14 residues. J lost 2 bases, V lost 5 bases, and 6 bases had no gene match. CDR3 DNA: TGTGCCAGCAGTTCTTGGACTAGCCCCTACGAGCAGTACTTC. Its translation: CASSSWTSPYEQYF.

J is TRBJ1-6 and V is TRBV11-2, with D uncertain. The ends were cut back, 8 bases at V and 13 bases at J, with 15 bases in the middle. CDR1 is SGHAT, CDR2 FQNNGV, per germline. CDR3 length equals 12 residues. As DNA, the CDR3 is TGTGCCAGCGGTTCTCTGACTCTCCCCCTCCACTTT. Its protein product is CASGSLTLPLHF.

J is TRBJ2-3 and V is TRBV4-1, with D unclear. The germline V gene encodes CDR1 MGHRA and CDR2 YSYEKL. The CDR3 runs to 14 residues. The germline V and J ends were trimmed by 2 bases and 4 bases, with 10 bases remaining between them. CDR3 region: CASSQNDPADTQYF. Here the CDR3 DNA reads TGCGCCAGCAGCCAAAACGATCCTGCAGATACGCAGTATTTT.

The chain has TRBV5-6 and TRBJ2-7; perhaps TRBD2 as D (5 bases). The CDR3 loop spans 11 amino acids. Germline-derived CDR1 and CDR2 are SGHDT and YYEEEE. With 4 bases removed from V and 7 bases from J, the gap between germline ends came to 9 bases. CDR3 coding DNA: TGTGCCAGCAGCAGCACTAGAGAGCAGTACTTC. Translating gives CASSSTREQYF.

This sequence joins TRBV6-5 and TRBJ1-2; D is unresolved. The ends were cut back, 7 bases at V and 7 bases at J, with 13 bases in the middle. The CDR3 has 12 residues. CDR1 and CDR2 (germline): MNHEY, SVGAGI. As DNA, the CDR3 is TGTGCCAGCATTACAAACTTGGGTGGCTACACCTTC. It yields the protein CASITNLGGYTF.

This chain joins TRBV5-1 and TRBJ2-1; D unclear. Germline CDR1 reads SGHRS; CDR2 reads YFSETQ. The V gene lost 0 bases and the J gene lost 4 bases, with 14 bases spanning the gap. The CDR3 has 16 residues. For the CDR3, the DNA is TGCGCCAGCAGCTTGGACGGCCCTGGAAATTACAATGAGCAGTTCTTC. Protein product: CASSLDGPGNYNEQFF.

The CDR3 sequence: CASTPGGRAQETQYF. For the CDR3, the DNA is TGCGCCAGCACCCCTGGGGGGCGGGCACAAGAGACCCAGTACTTC. This chain uses TRBV5-1 with TRBJ2-5; D is perhaps TRBD1 or TRBD2 (6 bases each). With 6 bases removed from V and 2 bases from J, the gap between germline ends came to 17 bases. Germline V gene lookup returns CDR1 SGHRS and CDR2 YFSETQ. CDR3 length equals 15 residues.

This clone was observed a single time. The chain has TRBV9 and TRBJ1-1; a weak D match, TRBD1 (5 bases). Trimming removed 0 bases from V and 3 bases from J, with 12 bases in between. CDR3 length: 15 residues. CDR1 SGDLS and CDR2 YYNGEE come from the germline V gene. The CDR3 DNA reads as TGTGCCAGCAGCGTAGCTGACAGTCCGGACACTGAAGCTTTCTTT. Protein sequence: CASSVADSPDTEAFF.

This clone was detected once. The V and J genes are TRBV4-1 and TRBJ1-2; a weak D match, TRBD1 (5 bases). The CDR3 is made up of 15 amino acids. CDR1 MGHRA and CDR2 YSYEKL come from the germline V gene. Deletions cut 1 base from V and 4 bases from J, with 13 bases between. CDR3: CASSQGVGVSYGYTF. CDR3 bases: TGCGCCAGCAGCCAAGGGGTGGGGGTTTCCTATGGCTACACCTTC.

The CDR3 spells CASSADRGPYEQYF. As DNA, the CDR3 is TGTGCCAGCAGTGCGGACAGAGGACCCTACGAGCAGTACTTC. J is TRBJ2-7 and V is TRBV9; D is perhaps TRBD1 (6 bases). The germline V gene has CDR1 SGDLS and CDR2 YYNGEE. CDR3 length equals 14 residues. V lost 5 bases and J 2 bases, leaving 14 bases between the germline ends. Complete variable domain (other parts from reference TRBV9 and TRBJ2-7): DSGVTQTPKHLITATGQRVTLRCSPRSGDLSVYWYQQSLDQGLQFLIQYYNGEERAKGNILERFSAQQFPDLHSELNLSSLELGDSALYFCASSADRGPYEQYFGPGTRLTVT.

The V gene is TRBV6-5, the J gene TRBJ1-1, with unresolved D. This CDR3 region has 13 residues. CDR1 MNHEY and CDR2 SVGAGI come from the germline V gene. V lost 0 bases to trimming and J lost 3 bases, with 5 bases between them. CDR3 DNA sequence: TGTGCCAGCAGTTACTCTGTTTACACTGAAGCTTTCTTT. Amino acid sequence: CASSYSVYTEAFF.

This chain connects TRBV5-6 to TRBJ2-1; the match to TRBD2 covers 7 bases. Germline values: CDR1 SGHDT, CDR2 YYEEEE. The CDR3 loop spans 12 amino acids. Trimming at V came to 4 bases and at J to 8 bases, leaving 3 bases not matched to a gene. The DNA for the CDR3 is TGTGCCAGCAGCAGACTAGCAGATGAGCAGTTCTTC. This codes for CASSRLADEQFF.

The chain uses TRBV5-4 and TRBJ2-2; 10 positions match TRBD1. The V segment lost 4 bases and the J segment 3 bases; nucleotides outside the gene matches: 6. The CDR3 has 16 amino acids. Germline assignment: CDR1 SGHNT and CDR2 YYREEE (reference sequence). CDR3 in amino acids: CASSITGQGDTGELFF. The DNA of the CDR3 is TGTGCCAGCAGCATAACCGGACAGGGGGACACCGGGGAGCTGTTTTTT.

This sequence joins TRBV13 and TRBJ2-1, with D unclear. The CDR3 extends over 16 amino acids. With 3 bases removed from V and 0 bases from J, the gap between germline ends came to 12 bases. Germline V gene sequence: CDR1 PRHDT, CDR2 FYEKMQ (reference sequence). The CDR3 nucleotides are TGTGCCAGCAGCTTGGCCCCGACGAGCTCCTACAATGAGCAGTTCTTC. Protein product: CASSLAPTSSYNEQFF.

This chain uses TRBV6-5 with TRBJ1-5; D uncertain. Germline V CDR1 and CDR2: MNHEY, SVGAGI. The V end lost 5 bases, the J end lost 7 bases, and 15 bases lay between the germline ends. This CDR3 is 14 amino acids long. Here the CDR3 reads CASSDHRPGQPQHF. CDR3 coding DNA: TGTGCCAGCAGTGACCACAGACCTGGCCAGCCCCAGCATTTT.

The chain is built from TRBV7-9 and TRBJ1-1; weak D call: TRBD1 (6 bases). Trimming took off 5 bases at V and 2 bases at J, with 15 bases between the two ends. Per germline, CDR1 SEHNR and CDR2 FQNEAQ (reference sequence). CDR3 length: 15 amino acids. CDR3 in amino acids: CASSQQGHHNTEAFF. The CDR3 DNA reads TGTGCCAGCAGCCAACAGGGACATCACAACACTGAAGCTTTCTTT.

V is TRBV15 and J is TRBJ2-7; no firm D call. CDR1 is LNHNV, CDR2 YYDKDF, per germline (reference sequence). This CDR3 has 11 amino acids. V was cut by 6 bases and J by 4 bases, with 7 bases left in between. The CDR3 here is CATSTGYEQYF. CDR3 DNA sequence: TGTGCCACCAGTACCGGATACGAGCAGTACTTC. Supplemented by reference TRBV15 and TRBJ2-7, the full variable domain reads DAMVIQNPRYQVTQFGKPVTLSCSQTLNHNVMYWYQQKSSQAPKLLFHYYDKDFNNEADTPDNFQSRRPNTSFCFLDIRSPGLGDTAMYLCATSTGYEQYFGPGTRLTVT.

The CDR3 spells CATLTGAGANVLTF. Here the CDR3 DNA reads TGTGCCACGTTGACAGGGGCTGGGGCCAACGTCCTGACTTTC. The chain is built from TRBV2 and TRBJ2-6; 8 nucleotides agree with TRBD1. Germline-derived CDR1 and CDR2 are SNHLY and FYNNEI. V trimming: 10 bases; J trimming: 2 bases; junction bases outside the gene matches: 4. This CDR3 has 14 residues.